The 28 T cell receptor beta chains below all came from one sample that was sequenced in a study of blood T cell repertoires in COVID-19. Libraries were prepared by immunoSEQ multiplex PCR; TCRdb keeps only in-frame clonotypes and omits some of them. The sample includes approximately 250,000 clones, roughly 84% of them seen just once. The specimen sequenced was peripheral blood. These receptors were taken from a human donor in a cohort sampled during active COVID-19.

For this clone: This CDR3 fails to terminate in the conserved phenylalanine or tryptophan, so it likely reflects a read error. No DNA is shown, since the ends of the CDR3 on it are uncertain; the CDR3 is the one TCRdb lists. The rearrangement links TRBV5-6 to TRBJ2-7; the table's D call of TRBD2 was not tested on the DNA. The CDR3 has 14 amino acids, counting both end residues. Germline assignment: CDR1 SGHDT and CDR2 YYEEEE. The CDR3: CASSFGRTSGGAFL.

A remark on this clone: One end of the junction varies from germline; a read error may be responsible. The rearrangement joins TRBV3-1 (or the pseudogene TRBV3-2) to TRBJ1-2, with D possibly TRBD1 on 5 matching bases. Germline CDR1 is LGHDT and CDR2 is YNNKEL (reference sequence). This CDR3 comprises 15 residues. The CDR3 reads CASSEDPTAGYGYTF. CDR3 coding DNA: TGTGCCAGCAGCGAAGACCCGACGGCAGGGTATGGCTACACCTTC.

The gene calls are TRBV5-1 and TRBJ2-3; D might be TRBD1 (6 bases). V dropped 0 bases and J dropped 3 bases, with 11 bases sitting between them. Germline lookup yields CDR1 SGHRS and CDR2 YFSETQ. The CDR3 is made up of 15 amino acids. The CDR3 protein is CASSLAGVTTDTQYF. CDR3 DNA: TGCGCCAGCAGCTTGGCAGGGGTCACGACAGATACGCAGTATTTT.

The chain links TRBV5-1 to TRBJ2-7; 7 nucleotides align to TRBD1. The trim removed 0 bases at V and 1 base at J, leaving 1 base unmatched. The CDR3 runs 14 residues. Germline V gene sequence: CDR1 SGHRS, CDR2 YFSETQ. The CDR3 reads CASSLGDSSYEQYF. The CDR3 region has the DNA TGCGCCAGCAGCTTGGGGGACAGTTCCTACGAGCAGTACTTC.

The gene calls are TRBV29-1 and TRBJ1-1, with D possibly TRBD1 on 6 matching bases. Deletions cut 5 bases from V and 7 bases from J, with 14 bases between. The V gene's germline CDR1 is SQVTM and CDR2 ANQGSEA. This CDR3 comprises 12 residues. The DNA for the CDR3 is TGCAGCGTTTCGACAGGTTCGATTGAAGCTTTCTTT. It encodes CSVSTGSIEAFF.

This clone came up once. The chain is built from TRBV7-8 and TRBJ1-3; 7 nucleotides agree with TRBD1. CDR1 is SGHVS and CDR2 is FQNEAQ in the germline V gene. The CDR3 runs 15 residues. V gave up 5 bases and J gave up 3 bases; unmatched junction bases: 7. Here the CDR3 DNA reads TGTGCCAGCAGCGCCCGAGGGGGCCTTGGAAACACCATATATTTT. Amino acids: CASSARGGLGNTIYF.

The chain joins TRBV19 to TRBJ2-7; a weak D match, TRBD2 (6 bases). V gave up 3 bases and J gave up 3 bases, with 9 bases separating them. The germline V gene encodes CDR1 LNHDA and CDR2 SQIVND (reference sequence). CDR3 length: 13 amino acids. The CDR3 DNA sequence: TGTGCCAGTAGTATCCCCGGGAGCTACGAGCAGTACTTC. Protein product: CASSIPGSYEQYF.

V gene TRBV15 combines with J gene TRBJ2-7, with 14 bases aligning to TRBD2. After removal of 5 bases from V and 1 base from J, the junction contained 4 bases not matched to a gene. Germline V gene sequence: CDR1 LNHNV, CDR2 YYDKDF (reference sequence). CDR3 length: 16 residues. The CDR3, as DNA: TGTGCCACCAGCTTCGGACTAGCGGGGGGATCCTACGAGCAGTACTTC. Translated: CATSFGLAGGSYEQYF.

This clone was counted a single time. The CDR3 DNA reads TGCGCCAGCAGCCTAGGGACTTATTACGAGCAGTACTTC. Translated: CASSLGTYYEQYF. The chain combines TRBV4-1 with TRBJ2-7; a weak D match, TRBD2 (6 bases). Between the trimmed V and J ends, which lost 4 bases and 4 bases, there was a span of 11 bases. This CDR3 region has 13 residues. Germline lookup yields CDR1 MGHRA and CDR2 YSYEKL.

V is TRBV4-2 and J is TRBJ2-2; 10 nucleotides agree with TRBD2. The CDR3 consists of 20 residues. Germline loops: CDR1 LGHNA, CDR2 YNFKEQ. The trim removed 4 bases at V and 3 bases at J, leaving 17 bases unmatched. The CDR3 is CASSPRGAGGGVGHTGELFF. DNA for the CDR3: TGTGCCAGCAGCCCCCGCGGAGCGGGAGGGGGTGTGGGTCACACCGGGGAGCTGTTTTTT.

The CDR3 DNA follows: TGCGCCAGCAGTGCTACAGCCACCGGGGAGCTGTTTTTT. Its protein product is CASSATATGELFF. The chain combines TRBV10-2 with TRBJ2-2; no clear D gene. The CDR3 contains 13 residues. Germline-derived CDR1 and CDR2 are WSHSY and SAAADI. V was pared by 4 bases and J by 4 bases, with 7 bases between.

The V call is TRBV6-5, the J call TRBJ2-7, with a tentative D call TRBD2 (6 bases). V lost 7 bases to trimming and J lost 3 bases, with 19 bases between them. Germline CDR1 and CDR2: MNHEY and SVGAGI. This CDR3 is built from 15 residues. CDR3 DNA sequence: TGTGCCAGCAAGGCGGGTCCGGGAGCAAGCTACGAGCAGTACTTC. It specifies CASKAGPGASYEQYF.

The chain recombines TRBV4-1 with TRBJ2-3, with 9 bases lining up with TRBD2. From germline, CDR1 is MGHRA and CDR2 YSYEKL. The CDR3 covers 18 residues. V gave up 8 bases and J gave up 0 bases; unmatched junction bases: 15. CDR3 loop: CASSIVISGSVSTDTQYF. The CDR3, as DNA: TGCGCCAGCTCCATTGTTATTAGCGGGAGCGTTAGCACAGATACGCAGTATTTT.

The chain joins TRBV9 to TRBJ1-5; D is undetermined. CDR1 and CDR2 from the germline V gene are SGDLS and YYNGEE. This CDR3 has 13 residues. Trimming stripped 4 bases from V and 6 bases from J, with 11 bases between. This CDR3 is CASSTNSRQPQHF. As DNA, the CDR3 is TGTGCCAGCAGCACCAATAGCCGTCAGCCCCAGCATTTT.

The chain recombines TRBV21-1 with TRBJ1-5; the D call TRBD1 from the table was never checked on the DNA. TRBV21-1 is labeled a pseudogene. The CDR3 loop spans 15 amino acids. Written as DNA, the CDR3 is TGTGCCAGCAGCAAGCAACAGGGGGCTGGTCAGCCCCAGCATTTT. The encoded protein is CASSKQQGAGQPQHF.

The J gene is TRBJ2-7, the V gene TRBV6-2 or TRBV6-3; 10 nucleotides agree with TRBD1. The trim removed 7 bases at V and 2 bases at J, leaving 5 bases unmatched. Germline V gives CDR1 MNHEY, CDR2 SVGEGT. The CDR3 has 14 amino acids. This CDR3 is CASNPGQGPYEQYF. In DNA form, the CDR3 reads TGTGCCAGCAACCCGGGACAGGGGCCCTACGAGCAGTACTTC.

V and J are TRBV5-6 and TRBJ2-2; 12 nucleotides match TRBD2. V shed 5 bases, J shed 0 bases, and the junction held 8 bases outside the gene matches. The CDR3 is made up of 18 amino acids. CDR1 is SGHDT, CDR2 YYEEEE, per germline. The CDR3 bases are TGTGCCAGCAGGCCCGGGACTAGCGGGTTCGCGAACACCGGGGAGCTGTTTTTT. This translates into CASRPGTSGFANTGELFF.

The chain is built from TRBV6-5 and TRBJ1-4; 8 bases fit TRBD1. The junction had 5 bases not matched to a gene; V was cut back by 2 bases and J by 6 bases. Germline V gene data show CDR1 as MNHEY and CDR2 as SVGAGI. This CDR3 region has 15 residues. CDR3 amino acids: CASSYGGTGHEKLFF. The CDR3 DNA reads TGTGCCAGCAGTTACGGGGGGACAGGTCATGAAAAACTGTTTTTT.

The chain carries TRBV19 and TRBJ1-1; TRBD1 aligns across 8 bases. V was pared by 4 bases and J by 4 bases, with 20 bases of the junction left unmatched. This CDR3 spans 19 amino acids. Germline V gene data show CDR1 as LNHDA and CDR2 as SQIVND (reference sequence). CDR3 nucleotides: TGTGCCAGTAGTAATGGGAGGGGCAGGGGGCGCTTAATGGGCACTGAAGCTTTCTTT. This encodes CASSNGRGRGRLMGTEAFF.

The rearrangement links TRBV5-6 to TRBJ2-2, with 8 bases lining up with TRBD1. The germline V gene encodes CDR1 SGHDT and CDR2 YYEEEE. V lost 5 bases and J lost 6; bases outside the gene matches: 15. The CDR3 spans 17 residues. The CDR3 loop is CASSLGQGMMRAGELFF. As DNA, the CDR3 is TGTGCCAGCAGTCTTGGACAGGGTATGATGCGCGCCGGGGAGCTGTTTTTT.

This chain joins TRBV29-1 and TRBJ1-1, with 7 bases lining up with TRBD1. Losses at the gene ends were 4 bases for V and 3 bases for J; bases not matched to a gene: 2. Germline V gene data show CDR1 as SQVTM and CDR2 as ANQGSEA. CDR3 size: 12 residues. CDR3 in DNA: TGCAGCGTTGGGACAGGAGACACTGAAGCTTTCTTT. This translates into CSVGTGDTEAFF.

The chain has TRBV3-1 (or the pseudogene TRBV3-2) and TRBJ1-1; TRBD1 might be the D (6 bases). The ends were cut back, 5 bases at V and 2 bases at J, with 24 bases in the middle. This CDR3 has 18 amino acids. Germline V lookup: CDR1 LGHDT, CDR2 YNNKEL (reference sequence). The CDR3 coding sequence is TGTGCCAGCAGCGCCTCCCCCCCAGGGGCTGGCAAAAACACTGAAGCTTTCTTT. This gives the protein CASSASPPGAGKNTEAFF.

The chain employs TRBV7-9 and TRBJ1-1; D is unresolved. The CDR3 has 15 residues. Trimming removed 0 bases from V and 4 bases from J, with 12 bases in between. Germline-derived CDR1 and CDR2 are SEHNR and FQNEAQ (reference sequence). The CDR3 loop reads CASSLAFDAGTEAFF. CDR3 sequence (DNA): TGTGCCAGCAGCTTAGCGTTCGATGCGGGCACTGAAGCTTTCTTT.

V usage is TRBV5-1 and J usage is TRBJ1-3; no clear D. Germline CDR1 and CDR2: SGHRS and YFSETQ. Trimming cost V 4 bases and J 0 bases, with 11 bases left between them. The CDR3 covers 15 residues. The CDR3 reads CASSPTVVSGNTIYF. The CDR3 DNA follows: TGCGCCAGCAGCCCCACGGTTGTCTCTGGAAACACCATATATTTT. Combining the CDR3 with reference TRBV5-1 and TRBJ1-3 gives the whole variable domain KAGVTQTPRYLIKTRGQQVTLSCSPISGHRSVSWYQQTPGQGLQFLFEYFSETQRNKGNFPGRFSGRQFSNSRSEMNVSTLELGDSALYLCASSPTVVSGNTIYFGEGSWLTVV.

The chain uses TRBV11-1 and TRBJ2-3, with D tentatively TRBD1 (7 bases). Per the germline V gene, CDR1 is SGHAT and CDR2 is FQDESV (reference sequence). The CDR3 is made up of 15 amino acids. Trimming took 5 bases from V and 4 from J, leaving 16 bases between them. The CDR3 here is CASSKQGGSPDTQYF. In DNA form, the CDR3 reads TGTGCCAGCAGCAAGCAGGGGGGCAGTCCAGATACGCAGTATTTT.

The chain is built from TRBV5-8 and TRBJ2-1; 14 bases fit TRBD2. CDR3 length equals 20 residues. Germline loops: CDR1 SGHTS, CDR2 YDEGEE. V dropped 3 bases and J dropped 2; count of bases not matched to a gene: 13. This CDR3 reads CASSSIGTSGRGVPYNEQFF. DNA for the CDR3: TGTGCCAGCAGCTCTATCGGGACTAGCGGGAGAGGAGTCCCCTACAATGAGCAGTTCTTC.

Only a few counts were recorded for this clone. J is TRBJ2-1 and V is TRBV24-1; 7 bases fit TRBD2. The germline V gene has CDR1 KGHDR and CDR2 SFDVKD. J gave up 2 bases and V 6 bases, and 6 bases lay outside the gene matches. This CDR3 spans 15 amino acids. In nucleotides, the CDR3 is TGTGCCACCAGTCGGGCTAGCGGTACCTACAATGAGCAGTTCTTC. Its translation is CATSRASGTYNEQFF.

The chain recombines TRBV7-3 with TRBJ2-1, with 15 bases aligning to TRBD2. J gave up 9 bases and V 9 bases, and 3 bases lay outside the gene matches. Germline V CDR1 and CDR2: SGHTA, FQGTGA. This CDR3 has 13 residues. The CDR3 spells CASGLAGGSEQFF. Here the CDR3 DNA reads TGTGCCAGTGGACTAGCGGGAGGGAGTGAGCAGTTCTTC. Complete variable domain (other parts from reference TRBV7-3 and TRBJ2-1): GAGVSQTPSNKVTEKGKYVELRCDPISGHTALYWYRQSLGQGPEFLIYFQGTGAADDSGLPNDRFFAVRPEGSVSTLKIQRTERGDSAVYLCASGLAGGSEQFFGPGTRLTVL.